This T cell receptor (beta chain) appears in the sequencing data of a study of beta chain features in type 1 diabetes. Regarding the study as a whole: Cells expressing TCR highly could be over-represented by cDNA sequencing.

Every isolated RNA sample was fully reverse transcribed, so sequencing captured expressed TCRB transcripts. Assay: immunoSEQ multiplex PCR; the TCRdb copy retains only in-frame clones and omits some. The table has about 340,000 clones, 8% seen once. The collection from each donor was one heparinised blood draw averaging roughly 110 mL. This clone was observed a few times. Its antigen is unknown. The CDR3 extends over 14 amino acids. The J segment lost 2 bases and the V segment lost 4 bases, leaving 4 bases of the junction unmatched. The germline gives CDR1 SGHDT, CDR2 YYEEEE. The gene calls are TRBV5-6 and TRBJ2-7; 9 nucleotides align to TRBD1. The sequence came from a woman under 30 in good health. The sample was central memory CD4+ T cells from blood. DNA of the CDR3: TGTGCCAGCAGCAGTCGGACAGGGGCCTACGAGCAGTACTTC. This sequence encodes CASSSRTGAYEQYF.